Each of the 5 T cell receptor beta chains below was sequenced from the same sample in a study of T-cell memory formation after mild COVID-19. Via MiXCR, TCRdb re-called the 5' RACE reads, giving one row per CDR3 protein. The data hold roughly 110,000 distinct CDR3 sequences, with approximately 15% observed a single time. Sequenced input: PBMCs or a T cell subset sorted from them (not recorded which). The receptors were sampled from a man between 18 and 29 years old who had mild COVID-19 (a few samples of this study predate the infection). Cell type and time point are not known.

This clonotype was picked up many times. The rearrangement uses TRBV12-3 or TRBV12-4 and TRBJ2-1, with 9 bases that match TRBD2. The junction had 14 bases not matched to a gene; V was cut back by 5 bases and J by 6 bases. This CDR3 comprises 17 residues. CDR3 bases: TGTGCCAGCAGTCCCCCCTGGGGGCGGGGGGGCCGCAATGAGCAGTTCTTC. Translating it yields CASSPPWGRGGRNEQFF.

Many counts were recorded for this clonotype. The genes are TRBV7-9 and TRBJ1-2; D possibly corresponds to TRBD1 (6 bases). The CDR3 spans 14 residues. The V end lost 1 base, the J end lost 7 bases, and 13 bases lay between the germline ends. Germline V gene sequence: CDR1 SEHNR, CDR2 FQNEAQ (reference sequence). The CDR3 protein is CASSLDRVRSGYTF. The DNA for the CDR3 is TGTGCCAGCAGCTTAGACAGGGTTCGGAGTGGCTACACCTTC.

The sample holds a few counts of this clonotype. The rearrangement uses TRBV27 and TRBJ2-7, with D perhaps TRBD1 or TRBD2 (6 bases each). Germline V gene sequence: CDR1 MNHEY, CDR2 SMNVEV (reference sequence). This CDR3 comprises 17 residues. V gave up 5 bases and J gave up 0 bases, with 20 bases separating them. This chain's CDR3 is CASSPNPWRGDSYEQYF. DNA of the CDR3: TGTGCCAGCAGTCCCAATCCCTGGAGGGGGGACTCCTACGAGCAGTACTTC.

The chain combines TRBV28 with TRBJ1-1; D possibly corresponds to TRBD1 (5 bases). Germline V gives CDR1 MDHEN, CDR2 SYDVKM. The CDR3 spans 15 residues. The germline V and J ends were trimmed by 8 bases and 1 base, with 17 bases remaining between them. CDR3 loop: CASSYVQGPNTEAFF. The CDR3 region has the DNA TGTGCCAGCTCTTACGTGCAGGGACCGAACACTGAAGCTTTCTTT.

This clonotype turned up a few times. The V gene is TRBV4-1, the J gene TRBJ1-5; the match to TRBD1 covers 9 bases. V lost 6 bases to trimming and J lost 6 bases; unmatched junction nucleotides: 9. The germline gives CDR1 MGHRA, CDR2 YSYEKL. The CDR3 covers 15 residues. CDR3 amino acids: CASRPTGGSSQPQHF. The CDR3 DNA reads as TGCGCCAGCAGACCTACAGGGGGCTCGAGTCAGCCCCAGCATTTT.